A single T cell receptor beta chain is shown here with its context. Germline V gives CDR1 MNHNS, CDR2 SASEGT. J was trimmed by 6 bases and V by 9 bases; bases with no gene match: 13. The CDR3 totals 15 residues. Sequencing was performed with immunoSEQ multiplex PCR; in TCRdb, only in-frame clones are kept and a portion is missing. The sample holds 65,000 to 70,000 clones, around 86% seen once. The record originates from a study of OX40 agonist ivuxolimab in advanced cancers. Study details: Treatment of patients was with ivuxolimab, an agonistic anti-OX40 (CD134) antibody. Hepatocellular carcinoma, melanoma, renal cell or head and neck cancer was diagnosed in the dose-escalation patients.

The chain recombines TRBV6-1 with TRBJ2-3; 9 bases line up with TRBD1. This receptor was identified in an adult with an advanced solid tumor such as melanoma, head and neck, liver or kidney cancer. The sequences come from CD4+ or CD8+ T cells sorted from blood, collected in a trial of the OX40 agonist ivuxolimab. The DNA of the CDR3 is TGTGCCAGTATCCCCGGGACAGGGTCCTTGGATACGCAGTATTTT. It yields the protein CASIPGTGSLDTQYF.